These 18 T cell receptor beta chains were sequenced from one sample in a study of regulatory T cells in long-lasting Graves disease. With iRepertoire HTBI primers and Arm-PCR of CDR3 regions, TCR beta libraries were built. TCRdb fed the multiplex PCR reads into MiXCR, producing one record per CDR3 protein. This sample carries 600,000 to 800,000 distinct CDR3 sequences, 25% to 35% of them seen once, and the ten largest clones take roughly 41%. Documented time point: persistent/refractory GD, antithyroid drugs over 5 years with positive TRAb. Isolated PBMC RNA provided the starting material for the TCR library. The material sequenced was peripheral blood mononuclear cells (PBMCs), taken when the disease was refractory, from a patient treated with antithyroid drugs. The receptors were gathered from a female donor with Graves disease.

This clonotype has just a few counts. The chain uses TRBV6-1 and TRBJ1-1, with D unclear. Germline-derived CDR1 and CDR2 are MNHNS and SASEGT. The V gene lost 7 bases and the J gene lost 8 bases, with 11 bases spanning the gap. The CDR3 runs to 11 residues. CDR3 nucleotide sequence: TGTGCCAGCAACCGGGCCGGGGAAGCTTTCTTT. It encodes CASNRAGEAFF.

This clonotype appeared many times. The J gene is TRBJ1-2, the V gene TRBV6-1; 9 bases line up with TRBD1. V dropped 6 bases and J dropped 4; count of bases not matched to a gene: 3. The CDR3 is 13 residues long. CDR1 is MNHNS, CDR2 SASEGT, per germline. The CDR3, as DNA: TGTGCCAGCAGGGAGACAGGGGGCTATGGCTACACCTTC. Its protein is CASRETGGYGYTF.

This clonotype came up once. V is TRBV20-1 and J is TRBJ2-2; D unclear. Trimming took 3 bases from V and 2 from J, leaving 10 bases between them. The CDR3 runs 14 residues. Looked up from germline, CDR1 is DFQATT and CDR2 is SNEGSKA (reference sequence). CDR3 DNA sequence: TGCAGTGCTAGGGGATGGGAAAACACCGGGGAGCTGTTTTTT. Encoded protein: CSARGWENTGELFF.

The rearrangement uses TRBV7-9 and TRBJ1-3; the D is unclear. Looked up from germline, CDR1 is SEHNR and CDR2 is FQNEAQ (reference sequence). V lost 5 bases, J lost 4 bases, and 12 bases lay in between. The CDR3 has 14 amino acids. CDR3 in DNA: TGTGCCAGCAGCCCGGGAGCGTACGGAAACACCATATATTTT. Translating it yields CASSPGAYGNTIYF.

V and J are TRBV29-1 and TRBJ1-1; tentatively, D is TRBD1 (5 bases). The germline CDR1 and CDR2 sequences are SQVTM and ANQGSEA. Trimming pared 2 bases from V and 0 bases from J, leaving 7 bases between. The length of the CDR3 is 13 residues. The CDR3 loop is CSVEQTVNTEAFF. The CDR3 coding sequence is TGCAGCGTTGAACAGACAGTGAACACTGAAGCTTTCTTT.

The V call is TRBV7-2, the J call TRBJ1-1, with D perhaps matching TRBD1 (5 bases). The CDR3 loop spans 13 amino acids. The germline V gene encodes CDR1 SGHTA and CDR2 FQGNSA. V was clipped by 3 bases and J by 3 bases, with 8 bases between them. This chain's CDR3 is CASSFRADTEAFF. Written as DNA, the CDR3 is TGTGCCAGCAGCTTCAGGGCCGACACTGAAGCTTTCTTT.

This clonotype was seen at least ten times. The rearrangement uses TRBV12-3 or TRBV12-4 and TRBJ2-5; 7 bases are shared with TRBD2. This CDR3 is 14 amino acids long. J gave up 2 bases and V 3 bases, and 3 bases lay outside the gene matches. This CDR3 is CASSFQGGQETQYF. The CDR3 DNA reads as TGTGCCAGCAGTTTTCAGGGAGGGCAAGAGACCCAGTACTTC.

V gene TRBV7-3 combines with J gene TRBJ1-6; TRBD1 is a possible D gene (5 bases). Germline-derived CDR1 and CDR2 are SGHTA and FQGTGA. The CDR3 runs 16 residues. V was cut by 4 bases and J by 5 bases, with 15 bases left in between. The CDR3 loop is CASSSRAADNNSPLHF. CDR3 nucleotides: TGTGCCAGCAGCTCCAGGGCAGCAGACAATAATTCACCCCTCCACTTT.

The CDR3 nucleotides read TGTGCCAGCAGTTCCTATGGCGGACTAGCGGAGTTCTACGAGCAGTACTTC. It is translated as CASSSYGGLAEFYEQYF. The chain links TRBV6-5 to TRBJ2-7; TRBD2 matches 10 bases. The V segment lost 4 bases and the J segment 3 bases; nucleotides outside the gene matches: 12. This CDR3 has 17 residues. Germline V gene lookup returns CDR1 MNHEY and CDR2 SVGAGI.

This chain joins TRBV28 and TRBJ1-1; unclear D gene. The germline V and J ends were trimmed by 4 bases and 1 base, with 7 bases remaining between them. This CDR3 is built from 13 residues. CDR1 is MDHEN, CDR2 SYDVKM, per germline. Written as DNA, the CDR3 is TGTGCCAGCAGTTGGGTCCCGAACACTGAAGCTTTCTTT. It yields the protein CASSWVPNTEAFF.

Turning to this clonotype: One base away lies a much larger clone, so this may be a sequencing read error. V is TRBV11-2 and J is TRBJ2-5; D is uncertain. Germline loops: CDR1 SGHAT, CDR2 FQNNGV. This CDR3 comprises 15 residues. CDR3 loop: CVSSLEFGNQETQYF. CDR3 nucleotide sequence: TGTGTCAGCAGCTTAGAGTTCGGTAACCAAGAGACCCAGTACTTC.

This clonotype was seen a few times. The chain couples TRBV27 to TRBJ1-1; D ambiguous. Germline V gene lookup returns CDR1 MNHEY and CDR2 SMNVEV (reference sequence). CDR3 size: 14 residues. Trimming left V 7 bases short and J 3 bases short, with 15 bases between. The CDR3: CASTRTGPYTEAFF. CDR3 nucleotide sequence: TGTGCCAGCACCCGCACCGGACCCTACACTGAAGCTTTCTTT.

This clonotype was recorded at least ten times. In nucleotides, the CDR3 is TGTGCCAGCAGCCTACGGTCGGGGGTGTCCTATGGCTACACCTTC. It specifies CASSLRSGVSYGYTF. This chain links TRBV11-2 with TRBJ1-2, with TRBD1 as a possible D gene (5 bases). V dropped 5 bases and J dropped 4 bases, with 17 bases sitting between them. This CDR3 has 15 residues. CDR1 is SGHAT and CDR2 is FQNNGV in the germline V gene.

The chain uses TRBV15 and TRBJ2-2, with TRBD1 identical over 7 bases. The V gene's germline CDR1 is LNHNV and CDR2 YYDKDF (reference sequence). V shed 6 bases and J 1 base; nucleotides not matched to a gene: 8. The CDR3 totals 16 residues. CDR3 region: CATRKSTGKNTGELFF. CDR3 in DNA: TGTGCCACCAGGAAGTCGACAGGGAAGAACACCGGGGAGCTGTTTTTT.

The rearrangement links TRBV20-1 to TRBJ1-6, with D unresolved. V lost 1 base, J lost 6 bases, and 4 bases lay in between. This CDR3 is built from 12 residues. Germline V lookup: CDR1 DFQATT, CDR2 SNEGSKA (reference sequence). For the CDR3, the DNA is TGCAGTGCTAGAGTTCCTAATTCACCCCTCCACTTT. Translated: CSARVPNSPLHF.

This clonotype has only a few counts. The V gene is TRBV29-1, the J gene TRBJ2-7; 11 nucleotides agree with TRBD1. Trimming at V came to 8 bases and at J to 8 bases, leaving 14 bases not matched to a gene. This CDR3 has 14 residues. Germline V lookup: CDR1 SQVTM, CDR2 ANQGSEA. The CDR3 DNA reads TGCAGCACAACGGGGGGACAGGGGGAAAGGAAGCAGTACTTC. It is translated as CSTTGGQGERKQYF.

The rearrangement joins TRBV5-1 to TRBJ1-2, with 8 bases fitting TRBD1. The ends lost 4 bases at V and 6 bases at J; junction bases unmatched: 8. CDR3 size: 14 residues. The germline CDR1 and CDR2 sequences are SGHRS and YFSETQ. The CDR3 sequence: CASSPRTGMDGYTF. In nucleotides, the CDR3 is TGCGCCAGCAGCCCGAGGACAGGGATGGATGGCTACACCTTC.

Here the CDR3 reads CAWSGPRSTEAFF. The CDR3 DNA is TGTGCCTGGAGTGGCCCCCGGTCCACTGAAGCTTTCTTT. The rearrangement joins TRBV30 to TRBJ1-1; the D is unclear. Germline V gene sequence: CDR1 GTSNPN, CDR2 SVGIG (reference sequence). The CDR3 totals 13 residues. Between the trimmed V and J ends, which lost 1 base and 4 bases, there was a span of 10 bases. The whole variable domain, filled in from reference TRBV30 and TRBJ1-1, reads SQTIHQWPATLVQPVGSPLSLECTVEGTSNPNLYWYRQAAGRGLQLLFYSVGIGQISSEVPQNLSASRPQDRQFILSSKKLLLSDSGFYLCAWSGPRSTEAFFGQGTRLTVV.